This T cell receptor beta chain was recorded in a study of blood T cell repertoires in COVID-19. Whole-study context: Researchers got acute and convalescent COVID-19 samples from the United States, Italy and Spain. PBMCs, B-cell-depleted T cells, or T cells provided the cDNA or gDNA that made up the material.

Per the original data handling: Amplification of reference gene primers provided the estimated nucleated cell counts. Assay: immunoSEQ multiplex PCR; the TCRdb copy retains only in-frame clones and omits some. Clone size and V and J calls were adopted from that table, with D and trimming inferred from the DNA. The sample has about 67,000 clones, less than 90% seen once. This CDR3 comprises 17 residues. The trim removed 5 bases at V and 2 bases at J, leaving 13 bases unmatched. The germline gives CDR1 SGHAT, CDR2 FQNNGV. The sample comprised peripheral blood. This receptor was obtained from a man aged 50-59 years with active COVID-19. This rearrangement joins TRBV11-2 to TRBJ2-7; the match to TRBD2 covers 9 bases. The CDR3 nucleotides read TGTGCCAGCAGCCTGGGACGTTTAGCGGGGGTTCCCTACGAGCAGTACTTC. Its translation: CASSLGRLAGVPYEQYF.